The 23 T cell receptor beta chains below were found in one sample sequenced in a study of blood T cell repertoires in COVID-19. Clones were sequenced by immunoSEQ multiplex PCR, and TCRdb holds only the in-frame ones, with some missing. The sample holds more than 300,000 clones, 70% to 90% seen once. The material sequenced was PBMCs or T cells enriched from blood (not recorded which). These receptors were taken from a woman between 25 and 40 years old who had recovered from COVID-19.

The count of this clone is one. The rearrangement uses TRBV5-1 and TRBJ1-3, with 10 bases matching TRBD1. V shed 3 bases and J 1 base; nucleotides not matched to a gene: 13. The CDR3 extends over 19 amino acids. Germline loops: CDR1 SGHRS, CDR2 YFSETQ. In DNA, the CDR3 is TGCGCCAGCAGCTCTAGTCCGGGACAGGGGTCCTTATCTGGAAACACCATATATTTT. Protein product: CASSSSPGQGSLSGNTIYF.

V gene TRBV5-1 combines with J gene TRBJ2-5; 9 bases line up with TRBD2. The CDR3 is made up of 16 amino acids. CDR1 is SGHRS and CDR2 is YFSETQ in the germline V gene. V lost 3 bases to trimming and J lost 4 bases; unmatched junction nucleotides: 10. CDR3 DNA: TGCGCCAGCAGCTGGGGTAGCGGGGGAGTTGGAGAGACCCAGTACTTC. Its translation: CASSWGSGGVGETQYF.

This clone was picked up one time. The rearrangement joins TRBV18 to TRBJ1-2; D is unclear. The germline V gene has CDR1 KGHSH and CDR2 LQKENI. The V end lost 3 bases, the J end lost 0 bases, and 14 bases lay between the germline ends. This CDR3 is 16 amino acids long. This chain's CDR3 is CASSPLAVGSNYGYTF. As DNA, the CDR3 is TGTGCCAGCTCACCCTTAGCTGTTGGGTCTAACTATGGCTACACCTTC.

The chain is built from TRBV19 and TRBJ2-2; 11 nucleotides line up with TRBD1. The germline CDR1 and CDR2 sequences are LNHDA and SQIVND (reference sequence). This CDR3 contains 16 residues. The ends lost 5 bases at V and 4 bases at J; junction bases unmatched: 6. The CDR3 sequence: CASSPGQGASTGELFF. The CDR3 bases are TGTGCCAGTAGTCCCGGACAGGGGGCGTCCACCGGGGAGCTGTTTTTT.

With regard to this clone: The same CDR3 arises from other DNA sequences in this sample as well. The chain carries TRBV30 and TRBJ1-2; a weak D match, TRBD1 (5 bases). Germline V gene data show CDR1 as GTSNPN and CDR2 as SVGIG (reference sequence). V was cut by 1 base and J by 4 bases, with 13 bases left in between. The CDR3 is 14 amino acids. Here the CDR3 reads CAWSAGGGGYGYTF. The CDR3 DNA sequence: TGTGCCTGGAGTGCTGGCGGGGGGGGCTATGGCTACACCTTC.

The chain couples TRBV18 to TRBJ1-2; TRBD1 agrees at 10 bases. Per the germline V gene, CDR1 is KGHSH and CDR2 is LQKENI. This CDR3 has 15 amino acids. V lost 6 bases to trimming and J lost 7 bases; unmatched junction nucleotides: 11. The CDR3 spells CASSPIAGTGVGYTF. The CDR3 DNA follows: TGTGCCAGCTCGCCAATCGCCGGGACAGGGGTTGGCTACACCTTC.

The CDR3 nucleotides are TGTGCCAGCAGCTCCTCTCGGTATGATGGCTACACCTTC. Residues: CASSSSRYDGYTF. J is TRBJ1-2 and V is TRBV5-4; D is unresolved. Germline CDR1 SGHNT, CDR2 YYREEE (reference sequence). Trimming cost V 3 bases and J 6 bases, with 12 bases left between them. This CDR3 has 13 amino acids. The whole variable domain, filled in from reference TRBV5-4 and TRBJ1-2, reads ETGVTQSPTHLIKTRGQQVTLRCSSQSGHNTVSWYQQALGQGPQFIFQYYREEENGRGNFPPRFSGLQFPNYSSELNVNALELDDSALYLCASSSSRYDGYTFGSGTRLTVV.

The rearrangement uses TRBV4-2 and TRBJ1-2, with 7 positions matching TRBD1. The germline gives CDR1 LGHNA, CDR2 YNFKEQ. This CDR3 has 15 amino acids. J lost 4 bases, V lost 0 bases, and 5 bases had no gene match. The CDR3 sequence is CASSQERTGLYGYTF. CDR3 in DNA: TGTGCCAGCAGCCAAGAGAGGACAGGCCTCTATGGCTACACCTTC.

V and J are TRBV15 and TRBJ2-5, with 16 bases that match TRBD2. CDR1 is LNHNV and CDR2 is YYDKDF in the germline V gene (reference sequence). V shed 4 bases, J shed 5 bases, and the junction held 13 bases outside the gene matches. The CDR3 is made up of 19 amino acids. The CDR3 loop reads CATSTAQGLAGGLGETQYF. In nucleotides, the CDR3 is TGTGCCACCAGCACCGCCCAGGGACTAGCGGGGGGGCTTGGTGAGACCCAGTACTTC.

The chain carries TRBV5-1 and TRBJ1-2; 10 positions agree with TRBD1. CDR1 is SGHRS and CDR2 is YFSETQ in the germline V gene. Germline trimming cut 4 bases from V and 4 bases from J; bases unmatched to any gene: 7. The CDR3 is 15 amino acids. Here the CDR3 DNA reads TGCGCCAGCAGCCCTGGGACAGGGGTGGGCTATGGCTACACCTTC. This translates into CASSPGTGVGYGYTF. Filled out from reference TRBV5-1 and TRBJ1-2, the complete variable domain reads KAGVTQTPRYLIKTRGQQVTLSCSPISGHRSVSWYQQTPGQGLQFLFEYFSETQRNKGNFPGRFSGRQFSNSRSEMNVSTLELGDSALYLCASSPGTGVGYGYTFGSGTRLTVV.

The chain is built from TRBV5-1 and TRBJ2-1; TRBD2 matches 7 bases. CDR1 is SGHRS and CDR2 is YFSETQ in the germline V gene. V dropped 2 bases and J dropped 8; count of bases not matched to a gene: 7. The CDR3 length is 14 residues. CDR3 nucleotide sequence: TGCGCCAGCAGCTTACAGACTAGCTCGGATGAGCAGTTCTTC. It is translated as CASSLQTSSDEQFF.

The chain carries TRBV7-9 and TRBJ1-2, with D unresolved. V dropped 0 bases and J dropped 2 bases, with 7 bases sitting between them. Germline V gives CDR1 SEHNR, CDR2 FQNEAQ (reference sequence). The CDR3 runs 14 residues. The CDR3 protein is CASSLAQPNYGYTF. The CDR3 DNA follows: TGTGCCAGCAGCTTAGCACAACCCAACTATGGCTACACCTTC.

This chain connects TRBV9 to TRBJ1-4, with 8 bases identical to TRBD1. CDR3 size: 17 residues. After removal of 0 bases from V and 6 bases from J, the junction contained 10 bases not matched to a gene. CDR1 is SGDLS and CDR2 is YYNGEE in the germline V gene. The CDR3 region has the DNA TGTGCCAGCAGCGTAGCTACAGGGGGAGGGATAGATGAAAAACTGTTTTTT. It yields the protein CASSVATGGGIDEKLFF.

V gene TRBV9 combines with J gene TRBJ1-2; D gene unclear. Per the germline V gene, CDR1 is SGDLS and CDR2 is YYNGEE. V was pared by 0 bases and J by 1 base, with 10 bases between. The CDR3 totals 15 residues. The CDR3 coding sequence is TGTGCCAGCAGCGTAGATGGGCGGGTTAACTATGGCTACACCTTC. The encoded protein is CASSVDGRVNYGYTF.

This chain uses TRBV7-3 with TRBJ1-6; D ambiguous. Trimming took off 1 base at V and 8 bases at J, with 6 bases between the two ends. This CDR3 region has 13 residues. Germline CDR1 and CDR2: SGHTA and FQGTGA. The CDR3: CASSLNADSPLHF. CDR3 nucleotide sequence: TGTGCCAGCAGCTTAAATGCAGATTCACCCCTCCACTTT. The full variable domain, in which reference TRBV7-3 and TRBJ1-6 provide the parts outside the CDR3, is GAGVSQTPSNKVTEKGKYVELRCDPISGHTALYWYRQSLGQGPEFLIYFQGTGAADDSGLPNDRFFAVRPEGSVSTLKIQRTERGDSAVYLCASSLNADSPLHFGNGTRLTVT.

The gene calls are TRBV5-1 and TRBJ1-2; 8 nucleotides align to TRBD1. The CDR3 spans 17 residues. Unmatched junction bases numbered 13, after V lost 4 bases and J lost 2 bases. CDR1 and CDR2 from the germline V gene are SGHRS and YFSETQ. DNA for the CDR3: TGCGCCAGCAGCCGAACGGGACAGGTTAACGTGAACTATGGCTACACCTTC. Its translation is CASSRTGQVNVNYGYTF.

The rearrangement links TRBV5-4 to TRBJ1-1, with D hard to call. CDR3 size: 13 residues. The V end lost 5 bases, the J end lost 1 base, and 9 bases lay between the germline ends. CDR1 and CDR2 (germline): SGHNT, YYREEE (reference sequence). The CDR3 bases are TGTGCCAGCAGGTCCGAACAGAACACTGAAGCTTTCTTT. Translating gives CASRSEQNTEAFF. Complete variable domain (other parts from reference TRBV5-4 and TRBJ1-1): ETGVTQSPTHLIKTRGQQVTLRCSSQSGHNTVSWYQQALGQGPQFIFQYYREEENGRGNFPPRFSGLQFPNYSSELNVNALELDDSALYLCASRSEQNTEAFFGQGTRLTVV.

The chain uses TRBV19 and TRBJ2-5, with TRBD1 as a possible D gene (8 bases). The CDR3 spans 15 residues. Per the germline V gene, CDR1 is LNHDA and CDR2 is SQIVND (reference sequence). Trimming took 1 base from V and 4 from J, leaving 13 bases between them. CDR3 amino acids: CASSIGNRGGETQYF. The DNA of the CDR3 is TGTGCCAGTAGTATAGGGAACAGGGGGGGAGAGACCCAGTACTTC.

The rearrangement uses TRBV5-4 and TRBJ1-3; D is uncertain. Trimming pared 0 bases from V and 0 bases from J, leaving 7 bases between. This CDR3 is built from 15 residues. Per germline, CDR1 SGHNT and CDR2 YYREEE (reference sequence). The CDR3: CASSLGGVSGNTIYF. The CDR3 bases are TGTGCCAGCAGCTTGGGGGGAGTCTCTGGAAACACCATATATTTT.

The CDR3, as DNA: TGTGCCTGGAGTTTGAGGGCTAATGAAAAACTGTTTTTT. Translated, it gives CAWSLRANEKLFF. The V and J genes are TRBV30 and TRBJ1-4; D is undetermined. Between the trimmed V and J ends, which lost 2 bases and 3 bases, there was a span of 7 bases. The CDR3 runs 13 residues. Germline V gene lookup returns CDR1 GTSNPN and CDR2 SVGIG (reference sequence).

The chain employs TRBV12-3 or TRBV12-4 and TRBJ1-1, with D possibly being TRBD1 (5 bases). V gave up 8 bases and J gave up 9 bases, with 16 bases separating them. The CDR3 extends over 12 amino acids. CDR3 sequence reads: CASRGQGNKAFF. The CDR3 DNA is TGTGCCAGCCGTGGTCAGGGAAACAAAGCTTTCTTT.

This chain connects TRBV5-4 to TRBJ2-1; tentatively, D is TRBD2 (5 bases). The ends were cut back, 4 bases at V and 9 bases at J, with 17 bases in the middle. This CDR3 is built from 14 residues. Germline-derived CDR1 and CDR2 are SGHNT and YYREEE (reference sequence). The CDR3 DNA follows: TGTGCCAGCAGCCCCGGGTCGGGGTGGGGTGAGCAGTTCTTC. Protein: CASSPGSGWGEQFF.

The chain is built from TRBV27 and TRBJ1-6, with TRBD1 as a possible D gene (5 bases). Trimming shortened V by 2 bases and J by 13 bases, and 9 bases separated the two germline ends. Germline V lookup: CDR1 MNHEY, CDR2 SMNVEV (reference sequence). CDR3 size: 12 residues. In DNA form, the CDR3 reads TGTGCCAGCAGTTTAGGCGGGGGTCCCCTCCACTTT. This codes for CASSLGGGPLHF.